These T cell receptor beta chains were read from a single sample in a study of a mutant IDH1 vaccine in newly diagnosed glioma. This table comes from immunoSEQ multiplex PCR, and its TCRdb copy is limited to in-frame clones, with some not included. The table lists some 59,000 clones, about 82% of them singletons. The sequencing used PBMCs, collected from a glioma patient treated with radiotherapy, temozolomide or both. The receptors here all came from a man aged 18 to 35 with glioma. Both conserved end residues are part of each CDR3. The order of the fields is clone size, D gene, J gene, V gene, CDR3 protein, CDR3 DNA. The D gene is left open where the match is weak. Size values are once, few and many counts, or a class for expanded clones, and some rows have none.

once,TRBD1,TRBJ1-1,TRBV6-5,CASSYGQGVEAFF,TGTGCCAGCAGTTACGGTCAGGGGGTGGAGGCTTTCTTT
few,NA,TRBJ1-1,TRBV30,CAWSAGVRNTEAFF,TGTGCCTGGAGTGCCGGGGTCAGGAACACTGAAGCTTTCTTT
few,NA,TRBJ1-1,TRBV5-4,CASSSYDTEAFF,TGTGCCAGCAGCTCGTACGACACTGAAGCTTTCTTT
NA,NA,TRBJ2-7,TRBV2,CASSEGGTYEQYF,TGTGCCAGCAGTGAAGGAGGGACCTACGAGCAGTACTTC
NA,TRBD1,TRBJ1-5,TRBV7-8,CASSLINRAGGFGNQPQHF,TGTGCCAGCAGCTTAATCAACCGGGCAGGGGGCTTTGGCAATCAGCCCCAGCATTTT
NA,NA,TRBJ2-5,TRBV10-3,CAIRRHNQETQYF,TGTGCCATCAGGAGGCACAACCAAGAGACCCAGTACTTC
NA,NA,TRBJ1-1,TRBV18,CASSPGVLANTEAFF,TGTGCCAGCTCACCCGGGGTCCTAGCTAACACTGAAGCTTTCTTT
NA,TRBD1,TRBJ1-1,TRBV11-2,CASSSRGLNTEAFF,TGTGCCAGCAGCTCCAGGGGGCTAAACACTGAAGCTTTCTTT
NA,NA,TRBJ2-2,TRBV4-1,CASSQGSYTGELFF,TGCGCCAGCAGCCAAGGTTCATACACCGGGGAGCTGTTTTTT
NA,NA,TRBJ1-5,TRBV4-2,CASSQGGIDQPQHF,TGTGCCAGCAGCCAAGGGGGGATCGATCAGCCCCAGCATTTT
NA,TRBD1,TRBJ2-7,TRBV27,CASSSALRDRAQSYEQYF,TGTGCCAGCAGTTCCGCACTCCGGGACAGGGCCCAGTCCTACGAGCAGTACTTC
NA,NA,TRBJ2-7,TRBV19,CASSIQSSYEQYF,TGTGCCAGTAGTATCCAGAGCTCCTACGAGCAGTACTTC
NA,NA,TRBJ2-3,TRBV29-1,CSVNQGKVADTQYF,TGCAGCGTAAACCAGGGAAAGGTGGCAGATACGCAGTATTTT
NA,NA,TRBJ2-4,TRBV19,CASNRVGAKNIQYF,TGTGCCAGTAACCGGGTTGGAGCCAAAAACATTCAGTACTTC
NA,TRBD1,TRBJ1-1,TRBV12-5,CASGALDRGGTEAFF,TGTGCTAGTGGTGCCCTCGACAGGGGGGGAACTGAAGCTTTCTTT
NA,NA,TRBJ1-1,TRBV5-1,CASSLDRGMSGAFF,TGCGCCAGCAGCTTGGATCGAGGGATGTCGGGGGCTTTCTTT